The 10 T cell receptor beta chains listed next were all sequenced from one sample in a study of Ad26.COV2.S vaccination and SARS-CoV-2 variants. Generated by immunoSEQ multiplex PCR, the TCRdb table keeps only in-frame clones and is missing some. The repertoire holds about 220,000 clones, with 70% to 90% as singletons. Treatment: around 19 received Ad26.COV2.S at low or high dose, single or two shots; about 5 received placebo; per-sample allocation not given. Sampling happened 63 days after the first vaccine or placebo injection. The sample was peripheral blood, taken in a trial of Ad26.COV2.S vaccine versus placebo. Receptors were obtained from a person aged 18-60 years who received the Ad26.COV2.S COVID-19 vaccine or a placebo.

The chain is built from TRBV19 and TRBJ2-1; perhaps D is TRBD1 or TRBD2 (5 bases each). Trimming shortened V by 7 bases and J by 7 bases, and 17 bases separated the two germline ends. The CDR3 runs to 14 residues. Germline V lookup: CDR1 LNHDA, CDR2 SQIVND (reference sequence). DNA for the CDR3: TGTGCCAGTAAAAATGGGGGATCAGAAAATGAGCAGTTCTTC. Protein: CASKNGGSENEQFF.

This chain uses TRBV19 with TRBJ1-2; D is undetermined. Germline V gene data show CDR1 as LNHDA and CDR2 as SQIVND (reference sequence). The V end lost 3 bases, the J end lost 2 bases, and 7 bases lay between the germline ends. This CDR3 region has 13 residues. The CDR3 here is CASSISGNYGYTF. CDR3 sequence (DNA): TGTGCCAGTAGTATCTCTGGGAACTATGGCTACACCTTC.

The CDR3 region is CASSLVGDGYTF. The CDR3 nucleotides read TGTGCCAGCAGCTTGGTCGGGGATGGCTACACCTTC. The chain joins TRBV5-4 to TRBJ1-2; D is uncertain. Trimming stripped 0 bases from V and 6 bases from J, with 6 bases between. Per the germline V gene, CDR1 is SGHNT and CDR2 is YYREEE (reference sequence). The CDR3 has 12 residues.

The J gene is TRBJ2-7, the V gene TRBV11-2; 7 nucleotides match TRBD1. Germline V gene lookup returns CDR1 SGHAT and CDR2 FQNNGV. The CDR3 totals 15 residues. V was clipped by 5 bases and J by 5 bases; unmatched bases: 12. The CDR3 bases are TGTGCCAGCAGCCCAGGGGGTCTAGTAGTCCACGAGCAGTACTTC. It translates to CASSPGGLVVHEQYF.

This rearrangement joins TRBV27 to TRBJ2-7; D might be TRBD1 (5 bases). The V gene's germline CDR1 is MNHEY and CDR2 SMNVEV (reference sequence). V lost 3 bases to trimming and J lost 8 bases, with 17 bases between them. CDR3 length: 14 residues. This CDR3 is CASSFSGFLLQQYF. In nucleotides, the CDR3 is TGTGCCAGCAGTTTTTCAGGGTTTCTATTGCAGCAGTACTTC.

The V call is TRBV4-3, the J call TRBJ2-1; TRBD1 aligns across 8 bases. Per the germline V gene, CDR1 is LGHNA and CDR2 is YSLEER. The CDR3 contains 13 residues. The ends lost 5 bases at V and 10 bases at J; junction bases unmatched: 7. DNA of the CDR3: TGCGCCAGCAGCACTGACAGGGGTAACGAGCAGTTCTTC. It specifies CASSTDRGNEQFF.

The chain combines TRBV15 with TRBJ2-1; 8 bases are a match to TRBD1. The germline CDR1 and CDR2 sequences are LNHNV and YYDKDF (reference sequence). This CDR3 has 16 residues. V lost 0 bases and J lost 12; bases outside the gene matches: 13. The DNA of the CDR3 is TGTGCCACCAGCAGAGATAGGAGGCAGGGGGCGAACAGGCAGTTCTTC. Protein: CATSRDRRQGANRQFF.

This clone was seen just once. The V and J genes are TRBV28 and TRBJ2-7; 7 positions match TRBD1. The V gene's germline CDR1 is MDHEN and CDR2 SYDVKM. This CDR3 is built from 14 residues. With 7 bases clipped from V and 5 bases from J, the junction kept 11 bases outside the gene matches. The CDR3 region is CASTPTGLSHEQYF. The CDR3 nucleotides are TGTGCCAGCACCCCGACAGGGTTATCCCACGAGCAGTACTTC.

The rearrangement joins TRBV30 to TRBJ1-5, with D possibly matching TRBD1 (6 bases). This CDR3 has 16 amino acids. Germline-derived CDR1 and CDR2 are GTSNPN and SVGIG (reference sequence). The germline V and J ends were trimmed by 0 bases and 6 bases, with 18 bases remaining between them. Written as DNA, the CDR3 is TGTGCCTGGAGTGTTTGGGGCGGCCAGGGGATTCAGCCCCAGCATTTT. Protein sequence: CAWSVWGGQGIQPQHF.

This clone was counted a few times. The rearrangement uses TRBV30 and TRBJ1-3; D perhaps matches TRBD1 (5 bases). Germline CDR1 is GTSNPN and CDR2 is SVGIG (reference sequence). This CDR3 is built from 15 residues. Trimming left V 4 bases short and J 2 bases short, with 15 bases between. CDR3: CAWIPVGATGNTIYF. Written as DNA, the CDR3 is TGTGCCTGGATTCCCGTCGGGGCTACTGGAAACACCATATATTTT. Full variable domain (outside the CDR3, taken from reference TRBV30 and TRBJ1-3): SQTIHQWPATLVQPVGSPLSLECTVEGTSNPNLYWYRQAAGRGLQLLFYSVGIGQISSEVPQNLSASRPQDRQFILSSKKLLLSDSGFYLCAWIPVGATGNTIYFGEGSWLTVV.